The clone carrying this TCR beta chain was seen once. No antigen is known for it. The ends were cut back, 7 bases at V and 3 bases at J, with 12 bases in the middle. The CDR3 covers 12 residues. Looked up from germline, CDR1 is GTSNPN and CDR2 is SVGIG (reference sequence). Assay: immunoSEQ multiplex PCR; the TCRdb copy retains only in-frame clones and omits some. The repertoire includes a few hundred thousand clones, around nine tenths of them detected once, and less than 3.5% sits in the top ten. The data were taken from a study of Ad26.COV2.S vaccination and SARS-CoV-2 variants. Broader study findings: Total responses of T cells may have been underestimated by the analyses of TCR breadth and depth.

Treatment: around 19 received Ad26.COV2.S at low or high dose, single or two shots; several received placebo; per-sample allocation not given. The investigators took samples on day 63 after the first vaccine or placebo injection. This TCR came from a person between 18 and 65 years old who received the Ad26.COV2.S COVID-19 vaccine or a placebo. Material: peripheral blood, obtained in a trial of Ad26.COV2.S vaccine versus placebo. The chain joins TRBV30 to TRBJ1-2; D perhaps matches TRBD1 (6 bases). The DNA for the CDR3 is TGTGCCTCCGCAGGGGTGGACTATGGCTACACCTTC. Translating it yields CASAGVDYGYTF.